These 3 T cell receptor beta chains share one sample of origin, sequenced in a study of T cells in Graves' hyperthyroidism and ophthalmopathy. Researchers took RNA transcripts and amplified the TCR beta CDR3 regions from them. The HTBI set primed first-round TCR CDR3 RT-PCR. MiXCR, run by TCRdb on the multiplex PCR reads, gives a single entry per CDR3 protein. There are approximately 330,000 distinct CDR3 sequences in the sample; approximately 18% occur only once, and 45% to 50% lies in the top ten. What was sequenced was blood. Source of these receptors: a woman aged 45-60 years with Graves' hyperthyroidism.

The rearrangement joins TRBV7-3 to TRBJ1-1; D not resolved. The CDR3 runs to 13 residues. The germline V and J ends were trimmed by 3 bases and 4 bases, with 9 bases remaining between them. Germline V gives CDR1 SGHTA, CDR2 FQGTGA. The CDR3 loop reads CASSLGSFTEAFF. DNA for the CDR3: TGTGCCAGCAGCTTGGGGAGTTTCACTGAAGCTTTCTTT.

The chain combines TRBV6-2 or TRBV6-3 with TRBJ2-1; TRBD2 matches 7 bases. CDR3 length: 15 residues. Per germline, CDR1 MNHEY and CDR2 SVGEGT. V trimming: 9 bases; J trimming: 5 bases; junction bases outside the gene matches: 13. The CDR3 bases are TGTGCCAGTCGTTTAGTAGCGGCGGGAGACAATGAGCAGTTCTTC. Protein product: CASRLVAAGDNEQFF.

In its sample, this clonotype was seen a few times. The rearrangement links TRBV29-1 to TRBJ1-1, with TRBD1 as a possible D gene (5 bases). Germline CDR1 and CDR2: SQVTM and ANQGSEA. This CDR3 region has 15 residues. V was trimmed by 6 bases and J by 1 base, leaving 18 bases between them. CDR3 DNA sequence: TGCAGCGTCCCCGATCCCGGGACGGGGAACACTGAAGCTTTCTTT. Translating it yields CSVPDPGTGNTEAFF. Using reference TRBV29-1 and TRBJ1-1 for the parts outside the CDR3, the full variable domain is SAVISQKPSRDICQRGTSLTIQCQVDSQVTMMFWYRQQPGQSLTLIATANQGSEATYESGFVIDKFPISRPNLTFSTLTVSNMSPEDSSIYLCSVPDPGTGNTEAFFGQGTRLTVV.